This TCR beta chain was recovered during a study of beta chain features in type 1 diabetes. Whole-study results and caveats: Healthy donors had naive, central memory and Treg TCRB repertoires that appeared less similar than those seen among patients.

Expressed TCRB transcripts were sequenced because the isolated RNA had all been reverse transcribed beforehand. TCRdb keeps only in-frame clones here, not all; method: immunoSEQ multiplex PCR. Of approximately 150,000 clones listed, roughly 10% are singletons. Regarding this clone: Its cognate antigen is unknown.

From germline, CDR1 is LNHDA and CDR2 SQIVND (reference sequence). The CDR3 is 16 residues long. V was clipped by 6 bases and J by 3 bases, with 18 bases between them. CD45RO/CCR7/CD25/CD127/CD95/CD27 separated CD4+ naive, central memory, regulatory and stem cell-like memory cells by sorting. V and J are TRBV19 and TRBJ1-5; a possible D gene is TRBD1 (5 bases). The clonotype comes from a woman between 40 and 50 years old in good health. The specimen was central memory CD4+ T cells from blood. The CDR3 sequence: CASSSFLGLTNQPQHF. CDR3 coding DNA: TGTGCCAGTAGCTCTTTTCTGGGACTGACCAATCAGCCCCAGCATTTT.